This is a list of T cell receptor beta chains from one sample in a study of metastatic and nonmetastatic thyroid tumors. TCRdb re-analyzed the PCR reads through MiXCR. The table lists roughly 83,000 clones, more than 13% of them singletons. The sequenced sample consisted of blood. These receptors all stem from a female donor with papillary thyroid cancer or a benign thyroid nodule (not recorded which). Some clones in this sample may be carry-over from other donors' samples. CDR3s include the opening cysteine and the closing phenylalanine or tryptophan. The D gene is left open where the match is weak. Clone size is given for some rows only: seen once, a few or many times, or a class if the clone is expanded.

v_gene,j_gene,d_gene,abundance,CDR3aa,CDR3nt
TRBV15,TRBJ2-7,.,many,CATSRQRNEQYF,TGTGCCACCAGCAGACAAAGGAACGAGCAGTACTTC
TRBV19,TRBJ2-1,.,many,CASRDNSEQFF,TGTGCCAGCAGGGATAACTCTGAGCAGTTCTTC
TRBV7-8,TRBJ2-7,.,many,CASSRVAGRGEQYF,TGTGCCAGCAGCCGCGTGGCAGGACGCGGTGAGCAGTACTTC
TRBV9,TRBJ1-6,.,.,CASSESLCGDSPLHF,TGTGCCAGCAGCGAGTCCCTATGTGGGGATTCACCCCTCCACTTT
TRBV5-1,TRBJ1-3,TRBD1,.,CASSLDWQGGNTLYF,TGCGCCAGCAGCTTGGATTGGCAGGGGGGAAACACCTTATATTTT
TRBV25-1,TRBJ2-7,.,many,CASSGNYYEQYF,TGTGCCAGCAGTGGAAATTACTACGAGCAGTACTTC
TRBV5-4,TRBJ2-7,TRBD1,many,CASSVYNGQGYEQYF,TGTGCCAGCAGCGTGTATAATGGACAGGGCTACGAGCAGTACTTC
TRBV11-3,TRBJ2-7,TRBD1,many,CASSLGQGDFYEQYF,TGTGCCAGCAGCTTAGGACAGGGTGATTTCTACGAGCAGTACTTC
TRBV5-1,TRBJ1-2,.,many,CASSPTVSGGYTF,TGCGCCAGCAGCCCTACAGTCTCGGGGGGCTACACCTTC
TRBV6-1,TRBJ2-1,TRBD2,many,CASSDAGTNGVEQFF,TGTGCCAGCAGTGACGCCGGGACTAACGGTGTTGAGCAGTTCTTC
TRBV28,TRBJ1-1,.,.,CASTRPGWDTEAFF,TGTGCCAGCACGCGGCCGGGTTGGGACACTGAAGCTTTCTTT
TRBV19,TRBJ2-7,.,many,CASSKGLAYEQYF,TGTGCCAGTAGTAAGGGACTTGCCTACGAGCAGTACTTC
TRBV28,TRBJ1-1,.,many,CASSLPPLRTQAANTEAFF,TGTGCCAGCAGTTTACCCCCTCTCAGGACACAGGCGGCGAACACTGAAGCTTTCTTT
TRBV19,TRBJ2-7,TRBD2,.,CASTSPTSGHYEQYF,TGTGCCAGTACCTCACCGACTAGCGGTCACTACGAGCAGTACTTC
TRBV20-1,TRBJ2-7,.,many,CSAREDGPSYEQYF,TGCAGTGCTAGAGAGGACGGACCCTCCTACGAGCAGTACTTC
TRBV4-1,TRBJ2-3,.,.,CASSPLGQHSTDTQYF,TGCGCCAGCAGCCCCCTTGGACAGCATAGCACAGATACGCAGTATTTT
TRBV6-1,TRBJ1-4,.,many,CASSATATNEKLFF,TGTGCCAGCAGTGCAACCGCAACTAATGAAAAACTGTTTTTT
TRBV12-3/TRBV12-4,TRBJ2-5,.,many,CASSLILSPSGRETQYF,TGTGCCAGCAGTTTAATTCTAAGCCCTTCGGGGAGGGAGACCCAGTACTTC
TRBV6-2/TRBV6-3,TRBJ2-3,.,many,CASSYSTSTDTQYF,TGTGCCAGCAGTTACTCGACTAGCACAGATACGCAGTATTTT
TRBV10-2,TRBJ1-2,.,many,CASSVEGSGGYTF,TGCGCCAGCAGTGTGGAGGGTTCGGGGGGCTACACCTTC
TRBV20-1,TRBJ2-1,.,many,CSARTSEYNEQFF,TGCAGTGCGAGGACTTCCGAGTACAATGAGCAGTTCTTC
TRBV20-1,TRBJ1-5,.,many,CSARRGLGQPQHF,TGCAGTGCTAGGCGGGGGTTGGGTCAGCCCCAGCATTTT
TRBV5-4,TRBJ2-7,.,few,CASSSPTGRFAYEQYF,TGTGCCAGCAGCTCGCCAACCGGACGGTTTGCCTACGAGCAGTACTTC
TRBV7-8,TRBJ1-2,TRBD1,.,CASSGTGGALQNGYTF,TGTGCCAGCAGCGGGACAGGGGGCGCGCTCCAAAATGGCTACACCTTC